In this sample, the clone carrying this T cell receptor (beta chain) turned up once. Antigen specificity is unknown. Primers for the PCR totalled 60 Vbeta and 13 Jbeta. Some clones are missing from TCRdb's copy, which holds only in-frame ones; the method was immunoSEQ multiplex PCR. This sample carries 150,000 to 200,000 clones, roughly 77% of them seen once, and the ten largest clones take roughly 1.4%. This entry is derived from a study of cytomegalovirus exposure and HLA in healthy donors. At the level of the study: The Caucasian-associated ancestry cluster contained about 80% of the roughly 400 genotyped donors. The study's findings and limits: Under in vitro conditions, three CMV-associated chains were confirmed as specific for CMV antigens.

This CDR3 region has 11 residues. Germline V lookup: CDR1 SQVTM, CDR2 ANQGSEA. V was clipped by 2 bases and J by 13 bases, with 12 bases between them. The sequenced sample was PBMCs. The rearrangement uses TRBV29-1 and TRBJ1-5, with D tentatively TRBD1 (6 bases). This receptor was taken from a woman aged 45-65 years in good health and CMV-seronegative. In DNA form, the CDR3 reads TGCAGCGTTGAAAGGGGGGGGTCACAGCATTTT. It yields the protein CSVERGGSQHF.